This T cell receptor beta chain was recovered during a study of blood T cell repertoires in COVID-19. The CDR3 runs to 13 residues. Trimming removed 8 bases at V and 1 base at J, with 8 bases between. Per the germline V gene, CDR1 is MNHEY and CDR2 is SVGAGI. Produced via immunoSEQ multiplex PCR; TCRdb's table is partial and in-frame only. The table lists 200,000 to 300,000 clones, around 87% of them singletons. The table lists this clone with a count of one. The source material was peripheral blood. The TCR comes from a woman aged 45-65 years with acute or convalescent COVID-19. V and J are TRBV6-5 and TRBJ1-4; D perhaps matches TRBD1 (5 bases). The CDR3 region is CASSDRTNEKLFF. In nucleotides, the CDR3 is TGTGCCAGCTCCGACAGAACTAATGAAAAACTGTTTTTT.